These 14 T cell receptor beta chains came from one sample sequenced in a study of neurological immune-mediated disorders. From the 5' RACE reads, TCRdb called clonotypes with MiXCR, one entry per CDR3 protein. This table has tens of thousands of distinct CDR3 sequences, less than 5.5% appearing once. What was sequenced was PBMCs. The receptors shown here come from a young man with multiple sclerosis.

This clonotype was picked up many times. V usage is TRBV3-1 and J usage is TRBJ2-5; D is possibly TRBD2 (6 bases). The V and J ends lost 1 base and 5 bases respectively, with 14 bases between them. CDR3 length: 15 amino acids. Per germline, CDR1 LGHDT and CDR2 YNNKEL (reference sequence). The CDR3 bases are TGTGCCAGCAGCCAAGTCGCGGGGACCTGGGAGACCCAGTACTTC. Translation: CASSQVAGTWETQYF.

The table lists this clonotype with many counts. The genes are TRBV29-1 and TRBJ2-7, with D perhaps TRBD1 (7 bases). The germline V gene has CDR1 SQVTM and CDR2 ANQGSEA. Trimming removed 6 bases from V and 0 bases from J, with 12 bases in between. The CDR3 has 13 residues. The CDR3 region has the DNA TGCAGCGTCGGAGGGGACAGCTCCTACGAGCAGTACTTC. Protein sequence: CSVGGDSSYEQYF.

This clonotype showed up many times. This chain joins TRBV5-1 and TRBJ2-1; D not resolved. There are 13 residues in the CDR3. CDR1 and CDR2 (germline): SGHRS, YFSETQ. Trimming removed 1 base at V and 4 bases at J, with 6 bases between. The CDR3 DNA reads as TGCGCCAGCAGCTTGCCCAGTTACAATGAGCAGTTCTTC. This codes for CASSLPSYNEQFF.

Only a few counts were recorded for this clonotype. One junction end does not reproduce the germline sequence, and a read error may be involved. This chain links TRBV19 with TRBJ1-5, with D perhaps TRBD1 (6 bases). This CDR3 is built from 13 residues. Germline V gene data show CDR1 as LNHDA and CDR2 as SQIVND (reference sequence). This chain's CDR3 is CASEDSGNQPQNF. CDR3 in DNA: TGTGCCAGCGAGGACAGTGGCAATCAGCCCCAGAATTTT.

This clonotype was seen ten or more times. This chain connects TRBV5-1 to TRBJ2-1; 9 nucleotides match TRBD2. This CDR3 contains 16 residues. V shed 4 bases, J shed 5 bases, and the junction held 10 bases outside the gene matches. Looked up from germline, CDR1 is SGHRS and CDR2 is YFSETQ. The chain's CDR3 is CASSLRPSGVNNEQFF. The CDR3 nucleotides read TGCGCCAGCAGCCTACGACCTAGCGGGGTAAACAATGAGCAGTTCTTC.

The table lists this clonotype with many counts. The chain recombines TRBV27 with TRBJ2-2; D not resolved. V lost 1 base to trimming and J lost 6 bases, with 3 bases between them. The CDR3 has 12 residues. The germline CDR1 and CDR2 sequences are MNHEY and SMNVEV (reference sequence). The CDR3, as DNA: TGTGCCAGCAGTTTATTCCCCGGGGAGCTGTTTTTT. Its protein is CASSLFPGELFF.

This clonotype was recorded at least ten times. The CDR3 coding sequence is TGCAGTGCTAGTGAGGGCGTTGATCAGCCCCAGCATTTT. Translation gives CSASEGVDQPQHF. The chain couples TRBV20-1 to TRBJ1-5, with unresolved D. CDR1 DFQATT and CDR2 SNEGSKA come from the germline V gene (reference sequence). Trimming pared 3 bases from V and 5 bases from J, leaving 11 bases between. The CDR3 length is 13 residues.

There are many counts of this clonotype. The CDR3: CASSQTASEAGQYF. The CDR3 nucleotides read TGCGCCAGCAGCCAGACAGCGTCAGAGGCCGGGCAGTATTTT. The chain combines TRBV4-1 with TRBJ2-3; the D gene is possibly TRBD1 (5 bases). This CDR3 has 14 amino acids. V was pared by 3 bases and J by 11 bases, with 18 bases between. Germline V gives CDR1 MGHRA, CDR2 YSYEKL.

In this sample, this clonotype turned up many times. This chain links TRBV5-1 with TRBJ2-7; D is ambiguous. The CDR3 sequence is 12 residues long. V lost 2 bases to trimming and J lost 5 bases, with 8 bases between them. In germline, CDR1 is SGHRS, CDR2 YFSETQ. This CDR3 is CASSFGWDEQYF. CDR3 DNA: TGCGCCAGCAGCTTCGGGTGGGACGAGCAGTACTTC.

In this sample, this clonotype turned up many times. This chain connects TRBV6-6 to TRBJ1-2, with 9 bases lining up with TRBD1. J gave up 8 bases and V 6 bases, and 10 bases lay outside the gene matches. The CDR3 has 14 amino acids. The germline V gene has CDR1 MNHNY and CDR2 SVGAGI (reference sequence). The CDR3 nucleotides read TGTGCCAGCAGGGGGACCCGGGACAGGGTCGGCTACACCTTC. Translated, it gives CASRGTRDRVGYTF.

This clonotype was recorded a few times. The CDR3 region is CASSAGQGAMNTEAFF. Here the CDR3 DNA reads TGTGCCAGCAGTGCCGGACAGGGGGCGATGAACACTGAAGCTTTCTTT. The rearrangement links TRBV27 to TRBJ1-1, with 11 bases aligning to TRBD1. The length of the CDR3 is 16 residues. V shed 5 bases, J shed 0 bases, and the junction held 5 bases outside the gene matches. Germline-derived CDR1 and CDR2 are MNHEY and SMNVEV (reference sequence).

The table lists this clonotype with many counts. V gene TRBV7-2 combines with J gene TRBJ2-2; 7 bases are shared with TRBD1. V shed 5 bases, J shed 6 bases, and the junction held 3 bases outside the gene matches. The V gene's germline CDR1 is SGHTA and CDR2 FQGNSA. The CDR3 is 13 residues long. CDR3 coding DNA: TGTGCCAGCAGCCCCACAGGGGCCGGGGAGCTGTTTTTT. This codes for CASSPTGAGELFF.

In this sample, this clonotype turned up many times. The chain joins TRBV6-5 to TRBJ1-5, with D unresolved. Germline loops: CDR1 MNHEY, CDR2 SVGAGI. V was cut by 4 bases and J by 5 bases, with 12 bases left in between. The CDR3 contains 14 residues. The DNA of the CDR3 is TGTGCCAGCAGTTCCGGCGGGATGTATCAGCCCCAGCATTTT. The encoded protein is CASSSGGMYQPQHF.

This clonotype was recorded many times. The chain joins TRBV2 to TRBJ1-3; 7 bases agree with TRBD1. Germline V gene lookup returns CDR1 SNHLY and CDR2 FYNNEI. The CDR3 extends over 13 amino acids. V gave up 6 bases and J gave up 4 bases; unmatched junction bases: 3. DNA of the CDR3: TGTGCCAGCAGGGGGACAGTAGGAAACACCATATATTTT. Translating gives CASRGTVGNTIYF.